This section outlines one T cell receptor beta chain sequence together with its context. Its binding antigen is unknown. One base away there is no much larger clone; base qualities are not given. This entry comes from a study of vaccination and CD4 T cells after COVID-19 (dated by TCRdb to 2022 to 2024). At the level of the whole study: Convalescent patients had a positive SARS-CoV-2 result on nasal swab PCR, and of these patients, about ten had mild disease and one had severe disease. The convalescent cohort included six males and four females, with two Hispanic individuals, seven Caucasians, two Asians and one multiracial person. Participants received two doses of either the Pfizer-BioNTech BNT162b2 vaccine (n=8) or the Moderna mRNA-1273 vaccine (n=2). Post-COVID blood samples were collected from convalescent patients a median of roughly 100 days after diagnosis, with a range of roughly 30 to 161 days. Post-vaccine blood samples were collected a median of approximately 77 days after the second vaccine dose, ranging from about 12 to 250 days. The cultures were stimulated with overlapping spike peptide pools from SARS-CoV-2 and from the common cold coronaviruses HCoV-NL63, HCoV-OC43 and HCoV-229E. As controls, cultures received a CEFX viral epitope pool (the positive control), an HIV-1 Nef peptide pool (the negative control), or no peptide at all. In ten to eleven COVID-19 convalescent patients and a handful of infection-naive healthy vaccine recipients, the spike-specific CD4+ TCR repertoire before mRNA vaccination was compared with the repertoire after mRNA vaccination.

This specimen's treatment or condition label, interpreted: approximately nine-day PBMC culture with coronavirus spike peptide pools or control peptides (ViraFEST assay). To expand antigen-specific T cells with peptide pools and then pick out the expanded clonotypes through TCR sequencing, the study relied on the ViraFEST assay. The convalescent patients' positive SARS-CoV-2 PCR tests fell between March and December 2020, which was before the Alpha, Beta and Delta variants emerged in the United States. PBMCs were cultured at 1.5 million to 2 million per well in IMDM supplemented with approximately 5% human AB serum and 10 IU/ml IL-2, with approximately 9.2 ug/ml peptide pools added. Half of the culture medium was replaced with fresh IL-2-containing medium on days 3 and 7. After approximately 11 days of culture, CD4+ T cells were isolated by negative selection with the EasySep CD4+ T cell isolation kit. PBMCs were separated from whole blood using Ficoll-Paque Plus gradient centrifugation and then either used fresh or cryopreserved at -140C. Culture conditions were generally each tested in triplicate wells.

Libraries were prepared through PCR. At the Johns Hopkins FTIC core, DNA from the cultured CD4+ T cells underwent TCR sequencing with the Oncomine TCR Beta short-read assay. The QIAamp micro DNA kit was used to extract genomic DNA from the cultured CD4+ T cells. Oncomine TCR Beta libraries from cultured CD4+ T cells were pooled using unique dual indexes and sequenced on an Illumina iSeq 100. The study's processing was this. Non-productive sequences were removed, and CDR3s not starting with C, not ending with F or W, or shorter than 7 amino acids were discarded. The MANAFEST web application was used to identify antigen-specific clonotypes by comparing peptide-stimulated wells against reference wells and other culture wells. Positive clones required FDR below 0.05, an odds ratio above 5, and productive frequency above 0.1% in at least two of three replicate wells. A clonotype counted as cross-reactive if it showed significant expansion both in the SARS-CoV-2 spike wells and in at least one common cold coronavirus spike condition. CDR3 homology was assessed with Levenshtein distances (stringdist) and unrooted phylogenetic trees (ape) in R version 3.6.1. The public sequencing data were trimmed at Q25 with fastp and processed into clonotypes with MiXCR by TCRdb, which kept only in-frame beta chains. All rows with the same CDR3 protein become a single entry with the most common DNA and genes. TCRdb assigned the V and J calls; the authors' analysis was not used. The sample data list roughly 9,000 distinct CDR3 sequences, and around 50% of these were observed just once. Over 20% of the sample is held by the ten biggest clonotypes.

What the authors observed across the whole study: Among the post-vaccine SARS-CoV-2-reactive clones in convalescent patients, a median approximately 90% showed up only after vaccination, which suggests vaccine-specific priming. Of the vaccine-specific clones found in convalescent patients, nearly all (304 of 307) were mono-reactive for SARS-CoV-2 spike instead of being cross-reactive with common cold coronaviruses. The number of convalescent patients in the study was relatively small, and the study did not examine early timepoints following natural infection. An increase in the median number of SARS-CoV-2-reactive clonotypes from approximately 20 after infection to roughly 36 after vaccination was observed, but the change was not found to be significant.

CDR1 and CDR2, per the germline V gene, are KGHDR and SFDVKD. V loses 3 bases at its end and J loses 3 bases; junction bases beyond the gene matches: 7. The CDR3 runs 16 amino acids, cysteine and phenylalanine included. The read is trimmed to its CDR3 DNA, 48 bases read in frame from base 1. The sequence was collected from a human donor who had recovered from COVID-19. The chain uses TRBV24-1 and TRBJ2-3; 8 bases in between match TRBD1. The sample was CD4+ T cells from blood, cultured in vitro. The DNA sequence is TGTGCCACCAGTGATGTTCAGGGGGCCGGAACAGATACGCAGTATTTT. The resulting protein is CATSDVQGAGTDTQYF.